Listed below are T cell receptor beta chains from one sample, sequenced in a study of long-term antiretroviral therapy in people with HIV. Profiling relied on immunoSEQ multiplex PCR, and the TCRdb table lists in-frame clones only, not all of them. The sample holds roughly 15,000 clones, 82% seen once. This specimen was unsorted PBMCs, taken 1.8 years before starting antiretroviral therapy. Receptors originate from a woman aged 40 to 50 with HIV. Both conserved end residues are part of each CDR3. Fields, in order: clone size, D gene, J gene, V gene, CDR3 DNA, CDR3 protein. D genes are given only for firm matches. The size field is filled for only some rows; it gives once, few, many or a size class.

size: NA; D: NA; J: TRBJ1-1; V: TRBV19; DNA: TGTGCCAGCCTCCTGACGGTGAACACTGAAGCTTTCTTT; CDR3: CASLLTVNTEAFF
size: NA; D: NA; J: TRBJ2-7; V: TRBV19; DNA: TGTGCCAGTAGTATAACGGTGAGCTCCTACGAGCAGTACTTC; CDR3: CASSITVSSYEQYF
size: NA; D: TRBD1; J: TRBJ1-1; V: TRBV28; DNA: TGTGCCAGCAGTTTATTTGGGGACAGGATGAACACTGAAGCTTTCTTT; CDR3: CASSLFGDRMNTEAFF
size: NA; D: TRBD1; J: TRBJ1-2; V: TRBV5-1; DNA: TGCGCCAGCAGCTACACAGGGGAGGCTAACTATGGCTACACCTTC; CDR3: CASSYTGEANYGYTF
size: NA; D: NA; J: TRBJ2-5; V: TRBV7-2; DNA: TGTGCCAGCAGCTTAGCGTATACGTCTATCTCCGCTGGAGACACCCAGTACTTC; CDR3: CASSLAYTSISAGDTQYF
size: NA; D: NA; J: TRBJ1-1; V: TRBV4-1; DNA: TGCGCCAGCAGCCAAGATAACCGGGGGAACCTGAACACTGAAGCTTTCTTT; CDR3: CASSQDNRGNLNTEAFF
size: NA; D: TRBD1; J: TRBJ2-6; V: TRBV25-1; DNA: TGTGCCAGCAGTGACCCGGGACAGGGGACAGCAGGGGCCAACGTCCTGACTTTC; CDR3: CASSDPGQGTAGANVLTF
size: NA; D: TRBD2; J: TRBJ2-7; V: TRBV19; DNA: TGTGCCAGTAGTATTTCCCGGGAGGGAATTTACGAGCAGTACTTC; CDR3: CASSISREGIYEQYF
size: NA; D: NA; J: TRBJ1-4; V: TRBV5-4; DNA: TGTGCCAGCAGCCCTGGGCGGGCGGATGAAAAACTGTTTTTT; CDR3: CASSPGRADEKLFF
size: few; D: NA; J: TRBJ1-4; V: TRBV27; DNA: TGTGCCAGCAGTTTAAGCAGGGTTGGAAATGAAAAACTGTTTTTT; CDR3: CASSLSRVGNEKLFF
size: NA; D: NA; J: TRBJ1-2; V: TRBV30; DNA: TGTGCCTGGAGGACCGGAGGAGCTAACTATGGCTACACCTTC; CDR3: CAWRTGGANYGYTF
size: NA; D: TRBD1; J: TRBJ1-1; V: TRBV7-9; DNA: TGTGCCAGCAGCTTACCCGGGACAGGGGGAGGTGGCACTGAAGCTTTCTTT; CDR3: CASSLPGTGGGGTEAFF
size: NA; D: TRBD2; J: TRBJ2-1; V: TRBV25-1; DNA: TGTGCCAGCAGTGCTGGACTAGCGGGAATAGATGAGCAGTTCTTC; CDR3: CASSAGLAGIDEQFF
size: NA; D: NA; J: TRBJ2-1; V: TRBV19; DNA: TGTGCCAGTACTCAGCAGGAAGGCGGCTACAATGAGCAGTTCTTC; CDR3: CASTQQEGGYNEQFF
size: NA; D: TRBD1; J: TRBJ1-4; V: TRBV4-1; DNA: TGCGCCAGCAGCCCGGGGACAGGGTCTGAAAAACTGTTTTTT; CDR3: CASSPGTGSEKLFF
size: NA; D: NA; J: TRBJ2-7; V: TRBV19; DNA: TGTGCCAGTAGTAGAACAGGGTTGTCAGGCTACGAGCAGTACTTC; CDR3: CASSRTGLSGYEQYF
size: once; D: NA; J: TRBJ2-5; V: TRBV7-9; DNA: TGTGCCAGCAGCTTAGCGGAGGGAGAGACCCAGTACTTC; CDR3: CASSLAEGETQYF
size: NA; D: NA; J: TRBJ1-4; V: TRBV7-6; DNA: TGTGCCAGCAGCTCTAGGGGTGAAAAACTGTTTTTT; CDR3: CASSSRGEKLFF
size: NA; D: TRBD1; J: TRBJ1-2; V: TRBV15; DNA: TGTGCCACCAGCAGAGAAGGGGGCGGCGATGGCTACACCTTC; CDR3: CATSREGGGDGYTF
size: NA; D: NA; J: TRBJ2-7; V: TRBV5-4; DNA: TGTGCCAGCAGCTTGGGAGGGAGCTCCTACGAGCAGTACTTC; CDR3: CASSLGGSSYEQYF
size: NA; D: NA; J: TRBJ2-7; V: TRBV11-2; DNA: TGTGCCAGCAGCTTAGGAGCGGAGGGGATCTACGAGCAGTACTTC; CDR3: CASSLGAEGIYEQYF
size: NA; D: NA; J: TRBJ1-5; V: TRBV5-6; DNA: TGTGCCAGCAGCTCGACAGGTTATAGCAATCAGCCCCAGCATTTT; CDR3: CASSSTGYSNQPQHF
size: NA; D: NA; J: TRBJ2-5; V: TRBV28; DNA: TGTGCCAGCAGTTTTAGCCAACCCGAGACCCAGTACTTC; CDR3: CASSFSQPETQYF
size: NA; D: TRBD2; J: TRBJ2-1; V: TRBV18; DNA: TGTGCCAGCTCACCAACGGTTACGACTAGCGGGAGGAACGCTGAGCAGTTCTTC; CDR3: CASSPTVTTSGRNAEQFF
size: few; D: TRBD1; J: TRBJ2-7; V: TRBV11-2; DNA: TGTGCCAGCAGCAATCCGGGACAGGGGCTCTACGAGCAGTACTTC; CDR3: CASSNPGQGLYEQYF
size: NA; D: NA; J: TRBJ2-5; V: TRBV5-1; DNA: TGCGCCAGCAGCTGGGACAAACCGGAGACCCAGTACTTC; CDR3: CASSWDKPETQYF
size: NA; D: NA; J: TRBJ2-5; V: TRBV7-2; DNA: TGTGCCAGCAGCTTAGTTTATATTGGCGAGACCCAGTACTTC; CDR3: CASSLVYIGETQYF
size: NA; D: TRBD2; J: TRBJ2-7; V: TRBV19; DNA: TGTGCTACCGGGGGGGGCATAGGGACCTACGAGCAGTACTTC; CDR3: CATGGGIGTYEQYF
size: NA; D: NA; J: TRBJ2-7; V: TRBV23-1; DNA: TGCGCCAGCAGTCCCCTCCCTCTCCACAGGGATGGGCGGCTTAGCTCCTACGAGCAGTACTTC; CDR3: CASSPLPLHRDGRLSSYEQYF
size: NA; D: NA; J: TRBJ2-1; V: TRBV11-2; DNA: TGTGCCAGCAGCTTAACGCTAGAGCCCTACAATGAGCAGTTCTTC; CDR3: CASSLTLEPYNEQFF
size: NA; D: TRBD1; J: TRBJ1-1; V: TRBV27; DNA: TGTGCCAGCAGTCGGGGGACAGGTGCTATGAACACTGAAGCTTTCTTT; CDR3: CASSRGTGAMNTEAFF
size: NA; D: NA; J: TRBJ1-1; V: TRBV4-2; DNA: TGTGCCAGCAGCCAAGGAAGGGACACTGAAGCTTTCTTT; CDR3: CASSQGRDTEAFF
size: NA; D: NA; J: TRBJ2-1; V: TRBV5-4; DNA: TGTGCCAGCAGCGCCGGGACTCCCCCCTACAATGAGCAGTTCTTC; CDR3: CASSAGTPPYNEQFF
size: NA; D: NA; J: TRBJ1-2; V: TRBV6-5; DNA: TGTGCCAGCAGTTACTCACAGGCTAACTATGGCTACACCTTC; CDR3: CASSYSQANYGYTF
size: few; D: NA; J: TRBJ2-7; V: TRBV5-6; DNA: TGTGCCAGCAGCCGCCAACGGAAGCAGTACTTC; CDR3: CASSRQRKQYF
size: NA; D: NA; J: TRBJ2-5; V: TRBV5-4; DNA: TGTGCCTGGGCAGTCGTCCTCCAAGAGACCCAGTACTTC; CDR3: CAWAVVLQETQYF
size: NA; D: TRBD2; J: TRBJ2-1; V: TRBV5-1; DNA: TGCGCCAGCAGCCGTGGGCTAGCGGGAGGCAATGAGCAGTTCTTC; CDR3: CASSRGLAGGNEQFF
size: NA; D: NA; J: TRBJ1-1; V: TRBV6-5; DNA: TGTGCCAGCAGTTACAGCGGGAGAGCTTTCTTT; CDR3: CASSYSGRAFF
size: NA; D: NA; J: TRBJ1-3; V: TRBV9; DNA: TGTGCCAGCAGCGAAGGGGGATTTCGAAACACCATATATTTT; CDR3: CASSEGGFRNTIYF
size: NA; D: NA; J: TRBJ2-3; V: TRBV27; DNA: TGTGCCAGCAGTTTTGGTGGCACAGATACGCAGTATTTT; CDR3: CASSFGGTDTQYF
size: NA; D: TRBD1; J: TRBJ1-1; V: TRBV5-1; DNA: TGCGCCAGCAGACCAACGGGACAGGGCGATGAAGCTTTCTTT; CDR3: CASRPTGQGDEAFF
size: NA; D: NA; J: TRBJ2-3; V: TRBV9; DNA: TGTGCCAGCAGCGTAGTTGGGGATACGCAGTATTTT; CDR3: CASSVVGDTQYF
size: once; D: NA; J: TRBJ2-7; V: TRBV27; DNA: TGTGCCAGCGGGCAAGGCACAAGAGGTTCCTACGAGCAGTACTTC; CDR3: CASGQGTRGSYEQYF
size: NA; D: NA; J: TRBJ1-5; V: TRBV30; DNA: TGTGCCCGATTACTTGGGGTCCCAAGACCGTTTTATAGCAATCAGCCCCAGCATTTT; CDR3: CARLLGVPRPFYSNQPQHF
size: NA; D: TRBD2; J: TRBJ2-5; V: TRBV5-4; DNA: TGTGCCAGCAGCTTAAAGGTTGGGGGGGGCCAAGAGACCCAGTACTTC; CDR3: CASSLKVGGGQETQYF
size: NA; D: TRBD2; J: TRBJ2-3; V: TRBV11-2; DNA: TGTGCCAGCAGCTTAGGTACTAGCGGGGAGATTCCGCGGAATACGCAGTATTTT; CDR3: CASSLGTSGEIPRNTQYF
size: NA; D: NA; J: TRBJ1-1; V: TRBV6-5; DNA: TGTGCCAGCAGTTACGGGACGCAAAGTACTGAAGCTTTCTTT; CDR3: CASSYGTQSTEAFF
size: NA; D: NA; J: TRBJ2-7; V: TRBV9; DNA: TGTGCCAGCAGCGCTGGGGGACCGGATCGAGCCACATACGAGCAGTACTTC; CDR3: CASSAGGPDRATYEQYF
size: NA; D: TRBD1; J: TRBJ2-5; V: TRBV11-1; DNA: TGTGCCAGCGGTGCCACAGGGGGAGTCCGAGAGACCCAGTACTTC; CDR3: CASGATGGVRETQYF
size: NA; D: TRBD1; J: TRBJ1-4; V: TRBV7-2; DNA: TGTGCCAGCAGCCCCCGGACAGGGGGAGTGACTGAAAAACTGTTTTTT; CDR3: CASSPRTGGVTEKLFF
size: medium-sized; D: TRBD1; J: TRBJ2-7; V: TRBV5-4; DNA: TGTGCCAGCAGCTTTGGAGGACAGGGCTCCTACGAGCAGTACTTC; CDR3: CASSFGGQGSYEQYF
size: medium-sized; D: TRBD2; J: TRBJ2-3; V: TRBV7-2; DNA: TGTGCCAGCAGCTTAATGGGAGGGGGCACAGATACGCAGTATTTT; CDR3: CASSLMGGGTDTQYF
size: NA; D: NA; J: TRBJ2-7; V: TRBV6-5; DNA: TGTGCCAGCAGTTACTCTGCGGGCAGGGCCTACGAGCAGTACTTC; CDR3: CASSYSAGRAYEQYF
size: NA; D: NA; J: TRBJ2-3; V: TRBV5-8; DNA: TGTGCCAGGAGAGGGGGGCTCGACACAGATACGCAGTATTTT; CDR3: CARRGGLDTDTQYF
size: NA; D: NA; J: TRBJ2-7; V: TRBV11-2; DNA: TGTGCCAGCAGCTTAGATCCCTCGACCCAGAAAACCTACGAGCAGTACTTC; CDR3: CASSLDPSTQKTYEQYF
size: NA; D: NA; J: TRBJ2-5; V: TRBV5-1; DNA: TGCGCCAGCAGCTTGGGAGAGGCCCAGTACTTC; CDR3: CASSLGEAQYF
size: NA; D: TRBD1; J: TRBJ2-7; V: TRBV10-3; DNA: TGTGCCATCAGTTGGACGGGACAGAGAATCTACGAGCAGTACTTC; CDR3: CAISWTGQRIYEQYF
size: NA; D: NA; J: TRBJ1-2; V: TRBV6-1; DNA: TGTGCCAGCAGTGACGGGGGCTGGTATGGCTACACCTTC; CDR3: CASSDGGWYGYTF
size: NA; D: NA; J: TRBJ2-7; V: TRBV6-6; DNA: TGTGCCAGCAGTTATTCCACGAACGCCTACGAGCAGTACTTC; CDR3: CASSYSTNAYEQYF